The present T cell receptor (beta chain) was sequenced within a study of T-cell memory formation after mild COVID-19. In the study overall: Clusters of TCRs were largely donor specific.

This clonotype was seen a handful of times. The antigen is undetermined. The V gene end was trimmed by 8 bases and the J gene end by 2 bases; junction bases not matched to a gene: 4. The CDR3 contains 13 residues. CDR1 is KGHSH, CDR2 LQKENI, per germline. Constant-segment-primed 5'RACE gave TCR alpha and TCR beta cDNA libraries with sample barcodes and UMIs. A single record per CDR3 protein comes from TCRdb applying MiXCR to the 5' RACE reads. The top ten hold around an eighth of the sample, which has 500,000 to 550,000 distinct CDR3 sequences, roughly 20% seen once. General study results and limits: The study found contracting CD4+ clones mainly in CM and EM and contracting CD8+ clones in EMRA. While clones contracting from day 15 to 85 were balanced between CD4 and CD8, later expanders leaned CD4+.

This receptor was obtained from an adult woman who had mild COVID-19 (a few samples of this study predate the infection). Cell type and time point are not known. The V and J genes are TRBV18 and TRBJ2-3; 7 nucleotides line up with TRBD1. Sequenced sample: PBMCs or a T cell subset sorted from them (not recorded which). This chain's CDR3 is CASPDRVTDTQYF. The DNA of the CDR3 is TGTGCCAGCCCCGACAGGGTCACAGATACGCAGTATTTT.